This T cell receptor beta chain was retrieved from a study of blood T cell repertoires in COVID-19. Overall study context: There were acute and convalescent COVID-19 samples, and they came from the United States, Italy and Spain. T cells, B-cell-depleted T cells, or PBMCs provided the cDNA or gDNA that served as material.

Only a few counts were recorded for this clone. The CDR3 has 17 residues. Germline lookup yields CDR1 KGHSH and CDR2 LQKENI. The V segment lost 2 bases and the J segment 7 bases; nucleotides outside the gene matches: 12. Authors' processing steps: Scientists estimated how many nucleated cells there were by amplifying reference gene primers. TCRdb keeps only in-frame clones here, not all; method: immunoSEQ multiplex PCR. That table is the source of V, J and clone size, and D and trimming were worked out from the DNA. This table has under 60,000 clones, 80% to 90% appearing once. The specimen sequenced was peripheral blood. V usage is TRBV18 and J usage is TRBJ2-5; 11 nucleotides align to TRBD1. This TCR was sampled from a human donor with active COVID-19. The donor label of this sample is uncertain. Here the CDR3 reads CASSPKEWTGGPGTQYF. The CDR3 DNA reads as TGTGCCAGCTCACCAAAGGAATGGACAGGGGGCCCAGGGACCCAGTACTTC.